The source of this T cell receptor (beta chain) is a study of cytomegalovirus exposure and HLA in healthy donors. V shed 4 bases and J 2 bases; nucleotides not matched to a gene: 19. Germline V gene sequence: CDR1 SEHNR, CDR2 FQNEAQ (reference sequence). The CDR3 covers 19 residues. For this clone: Antigen: not known.

Study observations and caveats: Some TCR beta chains (roughly 160 of them) were listed as cytomegalovirus-associated. CMV serostatus was the sole immune exposure information available. A later analysis reportedly found fewer N-insertions in an Asian-associated ancestry cluster than the approximately 700-donor mean. In a later analysis, TCR association rates varied by HLA locus: DRB1 most, HLA-C fewest.

60 Vbeta and 13 Jbeta primers were used in PCR. Data came from immunoSEQ multiplex PCR; TCRdb stores just in-frame clones and leaves some out. The sample shows about 160,000 clones, under 80% of them seen only once. This clonotype was sampled from a female donor in good health and CMV-seronegative. The material sequenced was PBMCs. V gene TRBV7-9 combines with J gene TRBJ2-7; TRBD2 matches at 8 bases. This CDR3 reads CASSSEIGGGRGATYEQYF. The DNA of the CDR3 is TGTGCCAGCAGCTCCGAAATTGGGGGGGGGCGGGGGGCCACCTACGAGCAGTACTTC.